This record covers a single TCR beta chain. Its target is not known. This sample is part of a study of T cell responses to AZD1222 COVID-19 vaccine. Study results and caveats: Spike-wide coverage was observed for vaccine-associated CD4 TCRs, with dominant responses at 160-218 and 743-854.

V shed 11 bases and J shed 0 bases, with 22 bases lying between them. This CDR3 has 16 amino acids. Per the germline V gene, CDR1 is MNHEY and CDR2 is SMNVEV (reference sequence). Sequenced by immunoSEQ multiplex PCR; TCRdb stores in-frame clones only, minus some. The repertoire consists of about 73,000 clones, with 88% occurring once and the leading ten covering less than 20%. The source material was peripheral blood, sampled on day 0 of AZD1222 vaccination. This receptor was obtained from an adult in good health. The chain has TRBV27 and TRBJ1-2; D unclear. The CDR3 region has the DNA TGTGCCGCCCCCTATATAACTTCCAGGCCTAACTATGGCTACACCTTC. Protein sequence: CAAPYITSRPNYGYTF.